Following are 26 T cell receptor beta chains from one sample sequenced in a study of T cell responses to AZD1222 COVID-19 vaccine listed by TCRdb under 2021. Library preparation employed the immunoSEQ multiplex PCR assay. The table comes from immuneACCESS by way of TCRdb, which keeps in-frame sequences with V and J called. Part of the clones is missing from these tables; in studies checked, under half for an unresolved V gene and the rest for unknown reasons. The sample table holds fewer than 150,000 clones, of which 85% to 95% were seen once. The top ten clonotypes cover about 1% of the sample. Reading the label with the study, this specimen's time point is: baseline before first vaccination. The source was peripheral blood, collected on day 0 of AZD1222 vaccination. These receptors were obtained from an adult in good health.

V is TRBV5-4 and J is TRBJ1-2; possible D gene TRBD1, 6 bases. The CDR3 length is 15 residues. The germline V and J ends were trimmed by 0 bases and 8 bases, with 17 bases remaining between them. Germline assignment: CDR1 SGHNT and CDR2 YYREEE (reference sequence). CDR3: CASSLGTETLLGYTF. The CDR3 coding sequence is TGTGCCAGCAGCTTGGGGACAGAGACTCTTTTAGGCTACACCTTC. The full variable domain, with the rest looked up from reference TRBV5-4 and TRBJ1-2, is ETGVTQSPTHLIKTRGQQVTLRCSSQSGHNTVSWYQQALGQGPQFIFQYYREEENGRGNFPPRFSGLQFPNYSSELNVNALELDDSALYLCASSLGTETLLGYTFGSGTRLTVV.

V gene TRBV3-1 (or the pseudogene TRBV3-2) combines with J gene TRBJ1-1, with a tentative D call TRBD1 (6 bases). Germline V gene sequence: CDR1 LGHDT, CDR2 YNNKEL (reference sequence). Trimming shortened V by 4 bases and J by 0 bases, and 18 bases separated the two germline ends. The CDR3 runs 17 residues. The CDR3 loop reads CASSPSLGGPLNTEAFF. The CDR3 DNA sequence: TGTGCCAGCAGCCCCTCTCTAGGGGGTCCTTTGAACACTGAAGCTTTCTTT.

The CDR3 nucleotides read TGTGCCATCAGTGTAGGGGGAGATGAGCAGTTCTTC. Amino acid sequence: CAISVGGDEQFF. V usage is TRBV10-3 and J usage is TRBJ2-1; possibly TRBD1 for D (6 bases). The CDR3 is made up of 12 amino acids. The V gene's germline CDR1 is ENHRY and CDR2 SYGVKD. The V gene lost 4 bases and the J gene lost 8 bases, with 9 bases spanning the gap.

V usage is TRBV7-6 and J usage is TRBJ2-7, with 14 bases that match TRBD2. Trimming cost V 5 bases and J 4 bases; bases outside gene matches: 1. The CDR3 contains 14 residues. Germline V gene sequence: CDR1 SGHVS, CDR2 FNYEAQ. CDR3 sequence (DNA): TGTGCCAGCAGCCGGACTAGCGGGGGGTACGAGCAGTACTTC. This codes for CASSRTSGGYEQYF. Looking up the rest from reference TRBV7-6 and TRBJ2-7 gives the full variable domain: GAGVSQSPRYKVTKRGQDVALRCDPISGHVSLYWYRQALGQGPEFLTYFNYEAQQDKSGLPNDRFSAERPEGSISTLTIQRTEQRDSAMYRCASSRTSGGYEQYFGPGTRLTVT.

The chain couples TRBV6-5 to TRBJ1-2, with D tentatively TRBD1 (6 bases). The germline gives CDR1 MNHEY, CDR2 SVGAGI. The V gene lost 2 bases and the J gene lost 8 bases, with 12 bases spanning the gap. The CDR3 length is 13 residues. CDR3 amino acids: CASSYGGGGGYTF. The DNA of the CDR3 is TGTGCCAGCAGTTACGGCGGGGGGGGCGGCTACACCTTC.

J is TRBJ2-2 and V is TRBV9; D is perhaps TRBD2 (5 bases). Germline V gene data show CDR1 as SGDLS and CDR2 as YYNGEE. Trimming shortened V by 0 bases and J by 7 bases, and 13 bases separated the two germline ends. This CDR3 region has 15 residues. In DNA, the CDR3 is TGTGCCAGCAGCGTAGGATCGGGGTCTTTCGGGGAGCTGTTTTTT. This encodes CASSVGSGSFGELFF.

The chain links TRBV6-1 to TRBJ1-5; 10 bases fit TRBD1. CDR3 length: 15 residues. Germline lookup yields CDR1 MNHNS and CDR2 SASEGT. V dropped 2 bases and J dropped 7; count of bases not matched to a gene: 5. CDR3 residues: CASSEWDRGIQPQHF. Here the CDR3 DNA reads TGTGCCAGCAGTGAATGGGACAGGGGCATACAGCCCCAGCATTTT.

V usage is TRBV2 and J usage is TRBJ1-5; D gene unclear. Trimming took off 8 bases at V and 2 bases at J, with 22 bases between the two ends. Germline CDR1 reads SNHLY; CDR2 reads FYNNEI. The CDR3 runs to 17 residues. CDR3: CASFPGLTKRGNQPQHF. CDR3 bases: TGTGCCAGCTTCCCAGGTCTTACAAAAAGGGGCAATCAGCCCCAGCATTTT.

The sample holds one count of this clone. The V call is TRBV6-5, the J call TRBJ2-7, with 9 bases identical to TRBD2. Germline lookup yields CDR1 MNHEY and CDR2 SVGAGI. J was trimmed by 7 bases and V by 6 bases; bases with no gene match: 13. The CDR3 runs 15 residues. CDR3 DNA sequence: TGTGCCAGCAGACCCGCAGGGCTAGCGGGGTGGGAGCAGTACTTC. Residues: CASRPAGLAGWEQYF.

The J gene is TRBJ1-2, the V gene TRBV19; 7 bases are a match to TRBD1. CDR3 length: 13 residues. Germline trimming cut 9 bases from V and 0 bases from J; bases unmatched to any gene: 4. In germline, CDR1 is LNHDA, CDR2 SQIVND (reference sequence). The CDR3 reads CASHRGANYGYTF. CDR3 nucleotides: TGTGCCAGCCACAGGGGAGCTAACTATGGCTACACCTTC.

The chain joins TRBV5-4 to TRBJ2-2, with 8 nucleotides matching TRBD1. The CDR3 is 14 amino acids. From germline, CDR1 is SGHNT and CDR2 YYREEE (reference sequence). The ends lost 2 bases at V and 6 bases at J; junction bases unmatched: 3. CDR3 in DNA: TGTGCCAGCAGCTTAGGACAGGGACCCGGGGAGCTGTTTTTT. Its protein product is CASSLGQGPGELFF.

The rearrangement links TRBV27 to TRBJ1-1, with no clear D. Trimming pared 8 bases from V and 1 base from J, leaving 11 bases between. Germline values: CDR1 MNHEY, CDR2 SMNVEV (reference sequence). There are 13 residues in the CDR3. CDR3 residues: CASRRVANTEAFF. As DNA, the CDR3 is TGTGCCAGCCGGAGGGTAGCGAACACTGAAGCTTTCTTT.

V usage is TRBV15 and J usage is TRBJ1-3; D ambiguous. The CDR3 totals 13 residues. The V and J ends lost 6 bases and 0 bases respectively, with 6 bases between them. Germline V CDR1 and CDR2: LNHNV, YYDKDF (reference sequence). Here the CDR3 DNA reads TGTGCCACCAGAATCTACTCTGGAAACACCATATATTTT. As protein: CATRIYSGNTIYF.

CDR3 DNA: TGTGCCAGTACCGCTAGCGAAAAACTGTTTTTT. It translates to CASTASEKLFF. The chain employs TRBV19 and TRBJ1-4, with unresolved D. There are 11 residues in the CDR3. Trimming removed 7 bases at V and 8 bases at J, with 8 bases between. From germline, CDR1 is LNHDA and CDR2 SQIVND (reference sequence).

The table lists this clone with a count of one. The chain carries TRBV2 and TRBJ1-5; D gene unclear. Trimming took off 7 bases at V and 6 bases at J, with 13 bases between the two ends. CDR3 length: 13 amino acids. Germline values: CDR1 SNHLY, CDR2 FYNNEI. The CDR3 coding sequence is TGTGCCAGCAATTTCGTCGCGTTTCAGCCCCAGCATTTT. This encodes CASNFVAFQPQHF.

V gene TRBV5-6 combines with J gene TRBJ1-1; D not certain. From germline, CDR1 is SGHDT and CDR2 YYEEEE. The CDR3 is 14 residues long. Deletions cut 4 bases from V and 4 bases from J, with 14 bases between. For the CDR3, the DNA is TGTGCCAGCAGCCCGGTCGCGAGCGGCACTGAAGCTTTCTTT. It yields the protein CASSPVASGTEAFF.

This chain links TRBV10-3 with TRBJ1-2; 7 bases fit TRBD1. The CDR3 runs 14 residues. Per germline, CDR1 ENHRY and CDR2 SYGVKD. Trimming removed 7 bases from V and 5 bases from J; junction bases left unmatched: 10. Here the CDR3 reads CAITLEGAPYGYTF. CDR3 nucleotide sequence: TGTGCCATCACTCTTGAGGGGGCCCCGTATGGCTACACCTTC.

This clone was seen only once. The CDR3 DNA sequence: TGCGCCAGCAGGGGGGGACAGGGCTATCAGCCCCAGCATTTT. As protein: CASRGGQGYQPQHF. The rearrangement joins TRBV10-2 to TRBJ1-5, with 9 bases identical to TRBD1. Germline CDR1 reads WSHSY; CDR2 reads SAAADI. The CDR3 loop spans 14 amino acids. V shed 6 bases and J 5 bases; nucleotides not matched to a gene: 5.

The rearrangement links TRBV11-2 to TRBJ2-1, with D possibly matching TRBD1 (5 bases). Trimming removed 2 bases from V and 13 bases from J, with 9 bases in between. The CDR3 loop spans 11 amino acids. Germline V CDR1 and CDR2: SGHAT, FQNNGV. The CDR3 DNA is TGTGCCAGCAGCTTAAGGGGTGGACAGTTCTTC. Translating gives CASSLRGGQFF.

The chain links TRBV5-1 to TRBJ1-4; the D gene is possibly TRBD1 (5 bases). The V end lost 4 bases, the J end lost 8 bases, and 15 bases lay between the germline ends. CDR1 and CDR2 (germline): SGHRS, YFSETQ. The CDR3 sequence is 14 residues long. The CDR3, as DNA: TGCGCCAGCAGCCCGGGCAGGGTGGGGGAAAAACTGTTTTTT. Its protein product is CASSPGRVGEKLFF.

The chain combines TRBV3-1 (or the pseudogene TRBV3-2) with TRBJ2-7; 7 bases line up with TRBD1. The CDR3 is 11 amino acids. V shed 8 bases, J shed 7 bases, and the junction held 5 bases outside the gene matches. The germline gives CDR1 LGHDT, CDR2 YNNKEL (reference sequence). The CDR3 is CASGTEGEQYF. The CDR3 bases are TGTGCCAGCGGGACAGAAGGAGAGCAGTACTTC.

The chain employs TRBV2 and TRBJ1-5; 7 positions agree with TRBD1. J gave up 5 bases and V 1 base, and 8 bases lay outside the gene matches. CDR1 and CDR2 from the germline V gene are SNHLY and FYNNEI. The CDR3 contains 16 residues. CDR3 DNA sequence: TGTGCCAGCAGTGAAGGGGCAGGGGGAGTTGATCAGCCCCAGCATTTT. Its protein is CASSEGAGGVDQPQHF.

V usage is TRBV7-2 and J usage is TRBJ2-7; TRBD1 agrees at 7 bases. This CDR3 region has 14 residues. After removal of 5 bases from V and 0 bases from J, the junction contained 4 bases not matched to a gene. Germline V lookup: CDR1 SGHTA, CDR2 FQGNSA. The CDR3 region has the DNA TGTGCCAGCAGCCCACGGGACAGCTCCTACGAGCAGTACTTC. Protein sequence: CASSPRDSSYEQYF.

The chain carries TRBV4-1 and TRBJ1-2; D perhaps matches TRBD1 (5 bases). Germline V gene data show CDR1 as MGHRA and CDR2 as YSYEKL. The germline V and J ends were trimmed by 0 bases and 4 bases, with 12 bases remaining between them. The length of the CDR3 is 15 residues. The chain's CDR3 is CASSQEETVIYGYTF. As DNA, the CDR3 is TGCGCCAGCAGCCAAGAAGAGACAGTCATCTATGGCTACACCTTC.

The rearrangement uses TRBV13 and TRBJ1-1, with 7 bases matching TRBD1. This CDR3 region has 16 residues. Losses at the gene ends were 5 bases for V and 1 base for J; bases not matched to a gene: 10. Germline V CDR1 and CDR2: PRHDT, FYEKMQ (reference sequence). The CDR3 region is CASSPLFSGGNTEAFF. CDR3 nucleotides: TGTGCCAGCAGCCCCCTCTTTTCAGGGGGGAACACTGAAGCTTTCTTT. Supplemented by reference TRBV13 and TRBJ1-1, the full variable domain reads AAGVIQSPRHLIKEKRETATLKCYPIPRHDTVYWYQQGPGQDPQFLISFYEKMQSDKGSIPDRFSAQQFSDYHSELNMSSLELGDSALYFCASSPLFSGGNTEAFFGQGTRLTVV.

The chain has TRBV5-1 and TRBJ1-5, with D hard to call. The length of the CDR3 is 15 residues. V was clipped by 7 bases and J by 0 bases, with 14 bases between them. Per germline, CDR1 SGHRS and CDR2 YFSETQ. CDR3 in amino acids: CASRRLPGSNQPQHF. CDR3 coding DNA: TGCGCCAGCCGACGTCTTCCGGGTAGCAATCAGCCCCAGCATTTT.